This T cell receptor beta chain was retrieved from a study of shared clonotypes between healthy human individuals. Findings and limits, study-wide: Rarefaction indicated that sorted-subset sequencing remained incomplete although depth was large.

Comment on this clone: Antigen specificity is unknown.

Germline V gene data show CDR1 as MNHEY and CDR2 as SMNVEV (reference sequence). Unmatched junction bases numbered 2, after V lost 6 bases and J lost 0 bases. The CDR3 contains 14 residues. TCRdb's copy holds only in-frame clones and misses some; the assay was immunoSEQ multiplex PCR. The sample contains fewer than 150,000 clones, about 63% of which appear only once. The chain employs TRBV27 and TRBJ2-7, with 10 bases that match TRBD1. The TCR comes from a woman aged 25 to 39 in good health. Sequencing was performed on memory CD8+ T cells sorted from blood. Subset described: CD45RO+ cells pooled with CCR7-negative TemRA cells. CDR3 in amino acids: CASRGTGVSYEQYF. CDR3 in DNA: TGTGCCAGCAGGGGGACAGGGGTCTCCTACGAGCAGTACTTC.